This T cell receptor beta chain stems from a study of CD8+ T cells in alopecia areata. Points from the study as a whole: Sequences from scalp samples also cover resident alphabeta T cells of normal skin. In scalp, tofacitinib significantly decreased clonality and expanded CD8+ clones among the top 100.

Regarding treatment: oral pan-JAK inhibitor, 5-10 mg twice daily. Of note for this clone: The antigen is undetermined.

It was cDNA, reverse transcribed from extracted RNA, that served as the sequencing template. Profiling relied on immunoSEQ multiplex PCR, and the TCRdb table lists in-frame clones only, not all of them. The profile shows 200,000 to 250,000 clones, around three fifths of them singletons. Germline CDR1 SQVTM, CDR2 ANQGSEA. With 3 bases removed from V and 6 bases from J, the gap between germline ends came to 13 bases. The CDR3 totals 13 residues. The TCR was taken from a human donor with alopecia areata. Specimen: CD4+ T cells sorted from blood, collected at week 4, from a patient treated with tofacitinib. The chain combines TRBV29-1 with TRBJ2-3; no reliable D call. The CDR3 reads CSVEGPLADTQYF. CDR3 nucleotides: TGCAGCGTTGAGGGCCCCTTAGCTGATACGCAGTATTTT.